This passage covers 2 T cell receptor beta chains from one sample sequenced in a study of Ad26.COV2.S vaccination and SARS-CoV-2 variants. Some clones are missing from TCRdb's copy, which holds only in-frame ones; the method was immunoSEQ multiplex PCR. Of around 300,000 clones in the sample, around nine tenths were seen once. Treatment described: roughly 18 received Ad26.COV2.S at low or high dose, single or two shots; several received placebo; per-sample allocation not given. Samples came from day 63 after the first vaccine or placebo injection. The source material was peripheral blood, sampled in a trial of Ad26.COV2.S vaccine versus placebo. The receptors were sampled from a person between 18 and 65 years old who received the Ad26.COV2.S COVID-19 vaccine or a placebo.

V usage is TRBV27 and J usage is TRBJ2-5; TRBD2 might be the D (6 bases). The CDR3 has 16 amino acids. The V gene lost 3 bases and the J gene lost 5 bases, with 19 bases spanning the gap. CDR1 MNHEY and CDR2 SMNVEV come from the germline V gene (reference sequence). The CDR3 spells CASSFGGGSGGETQYF. CDR3 coding DNA: TGTGCCAGCAGTTTCGGTGGAGGGTCAGGCGGGGAGACCCAGTACTTC.

The chain recombines TRBV11-1 with TRBJ2-3; 7 bases are a match to TRBD1. V shed 5 bases, J shed 3 bases, and the junction held 2 bases outside the gene matches. CDR1 and CDR2 (germline): SGHAT, FQDESV (reference sequence). CDR3 length: 13 amino acids. The CDR3 protein is CASSLDRTDTQYF. The CDR3 DNA is TGTGCCAGCAGCCTGGACAGGACAGATACGCAGTATTTT. The full variable domain, rest sourced from reference TRBV11-1 and TRBJ2-3, is EAEVAQSPRYKITEKSQAVAFWCDPISGHATLYWYRQILGQGPELLVQFQDESVVDDSQLPKDRFSAERLKGVDSTLKIQPAELGDSAMYLCASSLDRTDTQYFGPGTRLTVL.